The clone carrying this T cell receptor beta chain is labeled medium-sized. The target antigen is unknown. These data come from a study of breast tumors, draining lymph nodes, adjacent tissues. Study results and caveats: Compared with lymph nodes, tumors were less diverse; compared with nontumor tissue, more. Luminal-like breast cancer showed significantly greater tumor-nontumor repertoire similarity than basal-like breast cancer did. Most tumor T cells seemingly derive from lymph node, then expand in tumor. Tumor T cell lymph node origin was a supported hypothesis, not proven.

Each CDR3 protein is one row after TCRdb ran MiXCR on the multiplex PCR reads. This sample yields tens of thousands of distinct CDR3 sequences, of which 45% to 75% are seen a single time; roughly an eighth belongs to the top ten. The CDR3 totals 14 residues. Trimming removed 6 bases from V and 4 bases from J, with 13 bases in between. Germline lookup yields CDR1 MNHNY and CDR2 SVGAGI (reference sequence). This chain links TRBV6-6 with TRBJ1-5; D is possibly TRBD1 (6 bases). The TCR originated in a female donor with breast cancer. Some clones in this sample may be carry-over from other donors' samples. Material for sequencing was breast tumor tissue. The CDR3 DNA sequence: TGTGCCAGCAGCCCCGGACAGTTGAATCAGCCCCAGCATTTT. It yields the protein CASSPGQLNQPQHF.